The clone carrying this T cell receptor beta chain turned up a few times. The data were taken from a study of blood T cell repertoires in COVID-19. This CDR3 comprises 15 residues. V shed 4 bases and J 7 bases; nucleotides not matched to a gene: 7. Germline-derived CDR1 and CDR2 are KGHSH and LQKENI. Original methodology: Cell counts per sample came from amplifying reference gene primers. Some clones are missing from TCRdb's copy, which holds only in-frame ones; the method was immunoSEQ multiplex PCR. V, J and clone size are those of that table, while D and trimming were read from the DNA. The table has around 100,000 clones, roughly 87% seen once.

The specimen sequenced was peripheral blood. The genes are TRBV18 and TRBJ1-6; 7 nucleotides line up with TRBD1. The receptor was isolated from a man aged 25 to 40 in a cohort sampled during active COVID-19. The CDR3 protein is CASSQAGGFNSPLHF. The CDR3 DNA reads TGTGCCAGCTCACAGGCAGGGGGTTTCAATTCACCCCTCCACTTT.